This TCR beta chain stems from a study of TIL therapy for anti-PD-1-resistant metastatic lung cancer. The CDR3 sequence is 13 residues long. Germline CDR1 SQVTM, CDR2 ANQGSEA. V was pared by 4 bases and J by 1 base, with 9 bases between. The time point here: pre-treatment sample, taken before nivolumab and TIL therapy. Most excised metastases sampled were pleural nodules or supraclavicular lymph nodes. Sequencing used immunoSEQ v3. Here immunoSEQ multiplex PCR was the method, and the copy in TCRdb shows in-frame clones only, minus some. The table lists about 50,000 clones, about two thirds of them singletons.

Sequenced here: tumor tissue, sampled at baseline. The chain employs TRBV29-1 and TRBJ2-3; the D is unclear. The receptor's source is a person between 25 and 80 years old with non-small cell lung cancer. CDR3 sequence: CSVVPQGTDTQYF. CDR3 DNA sequence: TGCAGCGTTGTCCCCCAGGGCACAGATACGCAGTATTTT.